A single sample is the source of the 25 T cell receptor beta chains below, sequenced in a study of OX40 agonist ivuxolimab in advanced cancers. TCRdb's copy holds only in-frame clones and misses some; the assay was immunoSEQ multiplex PCR. The sample includes roughly 61,000 clones, less than 85% seen only once; the top ten take 0.4% to 0.55%. Specimen: CD4+ or CD8+ T cells sorted from blood, collected in a trial of the OX40 agonist ivuxolimab. The origin of the receptors is an adult with an advanced solid tumor such as melanoma, head and neck, liver or kidney cancer.

The V and J genes are TRBV5-4 and TRBJ1-2, with 7 bases fitting TRBD1. In germline, CDR1 is SGHNT, CDR2 YYREEE (reference sequence). The CDR3 is 12 amino acids. J gave up 8 bases and V 4 bases, and 5 bases lay outside the gene matches. In DNA form, the CDR3 reads TGTGCCAGCAGCAGACAGGGAGGGGGCTACACCTTC. Translation: CASSRQGGGYTF.

V is TRBV29-1 and J is TRBJ2-7; 12 bases are shared with TRBD2. This CDR3 is built from 15 residues. Germline-derived CDR1 and CDR2 are SQVTM and ANQGSEA. The V gene end was trimmed by 2 bases and the J gene end by 2 bases; junction bases not matched to a gene: 4. The CDR3 loop is CSVESRTSGTYEQYF. CDR3 coding DNA: TGCAGCGTTGAATCCCGGACTAGCGGGACCTACGAGCAGTACTTC.

The V gene is TRBV5-3, the J gene TRBJ2-2; no clear D. TRBV5-3 is flagged as an ORF with uncertain function. Trimming took 0 bases from V and 1 from J, leaving 13 bases between them. The length of the CDR3 is 17 residues. This CDR3 is CARSLGGTEMNTGELFF. The CDR3 nucleotides read TGTGCCAGAAGCTTGGGAGGTACAGAAATGAACACCGGGGAGCTGTTTTTT.

The J gene is TRBJ1-1, the V gene TRBV18; the D is unclear. The ends were cut back, 0 bases at V and 0 bases at J, with 8 bases in the middle. From germline, CDR1 is KGHSH and CDR2 LQKENI. The CDR3 has 15 residues. The CDR3 DNA follows: TGTGCCAGCTCACCACCCAGCAGATTGAACACTGAAGCTTTCTTT. It translates to CASSPPSRLNTEAFF.

The chain has TRBV18 and TRBJ1-1; D call uncertain. Deletions cut 6 bases from V and 3 bases from J, with 11 bases between. CDR1 is KGHSH and CDR2 is LQKENI in the germline V gene. This CDR3 contains 13 residues. CDR3 residues: CASSQGVDTEAFF. In nucleotides, the CDR3 is TGTGCCAGCTCTCAAGGCGTTGACACTGAAGCTTTCTTT. Supplemented by reference TRBV18 and TRBJ1-1, the full variable domain reads NAGVMQNPRHLVRRRGQEARLRCSPMKGHSHVYWYRQLPEEGLKFMVYLQKENIIDESGMPKERFSAEFPKEGPSILRIQQVVRGDSAAYFCASSQGVDTEAFFGQGTRLTVV.

The chain carries TRBV7-9 and TRBJ1-2; D gene unclear. CDR1 is SEHNR and CDR2 is FQNEAQ in the germline V gene (reference sequence). The germline V and J ends were trimmed by 5 bases and 8 bases, with 12 bases remaining between them. CDR3 length equals 12 residues. CDR3 bases: TGTGCCAGCAGCGAGGGCGGCGGGGGCTACACCTTC. This codes for CASSEGGGGYTF.

The chain joins TRBV7-9 to TRBJ1-2; no reliable D call. The length of the CDR3 is 13 residues. Trimming took 5 bases from V and 5 from J, leaving 12 bases between them. Germline V CDR1 and CDR2: SEHNR, FQNEAQ (reference sequence). This chain's CDR3 is CASSPLGGYGYTF. The CDR3 DNA sequence: TGTGCCAGCAGCCCCCTCGGCGGGTATGGCTACACCTTC.

The chain couples TRBV5-1 to TRBJ2-2; unclear D gene. The CDR3 extends over 15 amino acids. V was shortened by 3 bases and J by 0 bases, with 9 bases between the two germline ends. Germline V lookup: CDR1 SGHRS, CDR2 YFSETQ. The CDR3 loop reads CASSWALTNTGELFF. DNA for the CDR3: TGCGCCAGCAGCTGGGCCCTCACGAACACCGGGGAGCTGTTTTTT.

V and J are TRBV28 and TRBJ1-5, with 7 bases fitting TRBD1. V dropped 3 bases and J dropped 1; count of bases not matched to a gene: 9. This CDR3 has 17 residues. CDR1 and CDR2 from the germline V gene are MDHEN and SYDVKM. The CDR3 is CASSLFRRQGSNQPQHF. DNA for the CDR3: TGTGCCAGCAGTTTGTTTCGGAGACAGGGCAGCAATCAGCCCCAGCATTTT.

The V call is TRBV29-1, the J call TRBJ2-5; TRBD2 matches at 10 bases. V lost 4 bases to trimming and J lost 5 bases; unmatched junction nucleotides: 10. The CDR3 spans 15 residues. Per the germline V gene, CDR1 is SQVTM and CDR2 is ANQGSEA. Written as DNA, the CDR3 is TGCAGCGTTGCCAGACTAGCGGGCTCCGGGGAGACCCAGTACTTC. Encoded protein: CSVARLAGSGETQYF. Supplemented by reference TRBV29-1 and TRBJ2-5, the full variable domain reads SAVISQKPSRDICQRGTSLTIQCQVDSQVTMMFWYRQQPGQSLTLIATANQGSEATYESGFVIDKFPISRPNLTFSTLTVSNMSPEDSSIYLCSVARLAGSGETQYFGPGTRLLVL.

This clone was picked up a small number of times. The chain uses TRBV15 and TRBJ1-2, with D hard to call. Germline V lookup: CDR1 LNHNV, CDR2 YYDKDF (reference sequence). V shed 5 bases and J shed 5 bases, with 12 bases lying between them. This CDR3 is 13 amino acids long. The CDR3 loop is CATSDGPGYGYTF. The CDR3 bases are TGTGCCACCAGCGATGGCCCTGGGTATGGCTACACCTTC.

The chain couples TRBV19 to TRBJ1-5, with a weak D call TRBD1 (5 bases). The V and J ends lost 4 bases and 7 bases respectively, with 20 bases between them. CDR1 LNHDA and CDR2 SQIVND come from the germline V gene (reference sequence). The CDR3 sequence is 16 residues long. CDR3 residues: CASSTYHGQGGQPQHF. In nucleotides, the CDR3 is TGTGCCAGTAGTACCTACCATGGTCAGGGTGGCCAGCCCCAGCATTTT.

This chain links TRBV10-3 with TRBJ1-1, with unresolved D. In germline, CDR1 is ENHRY, CDR2 SYGVKD. V lost 3 bases and J lost 1, with 9 bases in between. The CDR3 is made up of 14 amino acids. CDR3 nucleotides: TGTGCCATCAGTGACCCACTAGAGAACACTGAAGCTTTCTTT. Translated, it gives CAISDPLENTEAFF.

The chain has TRBV11-2 and TRBJ2-3; TRBD1 might be the D (5 bases). Trimming left V 2 bases short and J 0 bases short, with 9 bases between. CDR3 size: 15 residues. Germline V gives CDR1 SGHAT, CDR2 FQNNGV. Here the CDR3 reads CASSLRGTSTDTQYF. The CDR3 DNA is TGTGCCAGCAGCTTAAGGGGAACTAGCACAGATACGCAGTATTTT.

The CDR3 coding sequence is TGTGCCAGCAGCTCTGGGACTAGCGGGAGAAAGACCCAGTACTTC. This encodes CASSSGTSGRKTQYF. This chain joins TRBV7-2 and TRBJ2-5; 14 nucleotides align to TRBD2. The CDR3 is made up of 15 amino acids. Germline CDR1 and CDR2: SGHTA and FQGNSA. The V gene end was trimmed by 4 bases and the J gene end by 6 bases; junction bases not matched to a gene: 4. Complete variable domain (other parts from reference TRBV7-2 and TRBJ2-5): GAGVSQSPSNKVTEKGKDVELRCDPISGHTALYWYRQSLGQGLEFLIYFQGNSAPDKSGLPSDRFSAERTGGSVSTLTIQRTQQEDSAVYLCASSSGTSGRKTQYFGPGTRLLVL.

This clone has only a few counts. This chain links TRBV4-1 with TRBJ1-5, with a possible D match to TRBD1 (6 bases). Germline V gives CDR1 MGHRA, CDR2 YSYEKL. The V end was cut by 6 bases, the J end by 0 bases, with 21 bases between. This CDR3 has 18 residues. The CDR3 DNA follows: TGCGCCAGCAGTCCCCGGCCCGACAGGTTCGATAGCAATCAGCCCCAGCATTTT. Translation: CASSPRPDRFDSNQPQHF.

The chain combines TRBV30 with TRBJ2-5; D gene unclear. Germline V CDR1 and CDR2: GTSNPN, SVGIG (reference sequence). The V end was cut by 3 bases, the J end by 4 bases, with 12 bases between. The length of the CDR3 is 13 residues. CDR3 in DNA: TGTGCCTGGAGCACACCCCCCGGAGAGACCCAGTACTTC. Amino acid sequence: CAWSTPPGETQYF.

J is TRBJ2-5 and V is TRBV9; D may match TRBD1 or TRBD2 (5 bases each). This CDR3 comprises 16 residues. V was trimmed by 4 bases and J by 5 bases, leaving 21 bases between them. Germline CDR1 SGDLS, CDR2 YYNGEE. In nucleotides, the CDR3 is TGTGCCAGCAGCCCTACTCAGGGACGGGGAGTGGAGACCCAGTACTTC. It is translated as CASSPTQGRGVETQYF. The full variable domain, rest sourced from reference TRBV9 and TRBJ2-5, is DSGVTQTPKHLITATGQRVTLRCSPRSGDLSVYWYQQSLDQGLQFLIQYYNGEERAKGNILERFSAQQFPDLHSELNLSSLELGDSALYFCASSPTQGRGVETQYFGPGTRLLVL.

The DNA of the CDR3 is TGTGCCAGCAGCCGCTACAGAAATCAGCCCCAGCATTTT. It yields the protein CASSRYRNQPQHF. The chain is built from TRBV13 and TRBJ1-5; no definite D call. Trimming left V 5 bases short and J 4 bases short, with 9 bases between. Germline-derived CDR1 and CDR2 are PRHDT and FYEKMQ (reference sequence). There are 13 residues in the CDR3.

This chain links TRBV14 with TRBJ2-5; D gene unclear. CDR1 SGHDN and CDR2 FVKESK come from the germline V gene. The V gene lost 1 base and the J gene lost 9 bases, with 6 bases spanning the gap. This CDR3 is 11 amino acids long. CDR3 residues: CASSQGLAQYF. The CDR3 DNA reads as TGTGCCAGCAGCCAAGGTTTAGCCCAGTACTTC.

The chain recombines TRBV4-2 with TRBJ2-3; D might be TRBD2 (6 bases). The CDR3 spans 17 residues. Trimming removed 1 base from V and 1 base from J, with 15 bases in between. The germline CDR1 and CDR2 sequences are LGHNA and YNFKEQ. The DNA for the CDR3 is TGTGCCAGCAGCCAAGGTGACCGGGGACTCGGCACAGATACGCAGTATTTT. Residues: CASSQGDRGLGTDTQYF.

The chain joins TRBV5-1 to TRBJ2-5, with 14 bases fitting TRBD2. With 0 bases clipped from V and 4 bases from J, the junction kept 8 bases outside the gene matches. This CDR3 has 18 amino acids. Germline V gene lookup returns CDR1 SGHRS and CDR2 YFSETQ. For the CDR3, the DNA is TGCGCCAGCAGCTTGGGACTAGCGGGAGGGCCCACGCGAGAGACCCAGTACTTC. Its translation: CASSLGLAGGPTRETQYF.

The gene calls are TRBV5-1 and TRBJ2-7; no definite D call. From germline, CDR1 is SGHRS and CDR2 YFSETQ. This CDR3 has 14 amino acids. The V end was cut by 0 bases, the J end by 0 bases, with 7 bases between. CDR3 nucleotides: TGCGCCAGCAGCTTGGCCCCCCCCTCCTACGAGCAGTACTTC. Translated, it gives CASSLAPPSYEQYF.

This clone was counted a single time. The chain links TRBV28 to TRBJ1-1, with a possible D match to TRBD1 (5 bases). V lost 7 bases and J lost 7, with 19 bases in between. The CDR3 consists of 14 residues. Germline CDR1 is MDHEN and CDR2 is SYDVKM. The chain's CDR3 is CASISGTTKHEAFF. For the CDR3, the DNA is TGTGCCAGCATCTCGGGGACGACTAAACATGAAGCTTTCTTT.

The chain couples TRBV25-1 to TRBJ1-2; no clear D gene. The germline V gene has CDR1 MGHDK and CDR2 SYGVNS. Trimming pared 2 bases from V and 7 bases from J, leaving 20 bases between. The CDR3 contains 16 residues. CDR3 coding DNA: TGTGCCAGCAGTGAAGACTGGAGTACGGGAACGGGTGGCTACACCTTC. Translating gives CASSEDWSTGTGGYTF.